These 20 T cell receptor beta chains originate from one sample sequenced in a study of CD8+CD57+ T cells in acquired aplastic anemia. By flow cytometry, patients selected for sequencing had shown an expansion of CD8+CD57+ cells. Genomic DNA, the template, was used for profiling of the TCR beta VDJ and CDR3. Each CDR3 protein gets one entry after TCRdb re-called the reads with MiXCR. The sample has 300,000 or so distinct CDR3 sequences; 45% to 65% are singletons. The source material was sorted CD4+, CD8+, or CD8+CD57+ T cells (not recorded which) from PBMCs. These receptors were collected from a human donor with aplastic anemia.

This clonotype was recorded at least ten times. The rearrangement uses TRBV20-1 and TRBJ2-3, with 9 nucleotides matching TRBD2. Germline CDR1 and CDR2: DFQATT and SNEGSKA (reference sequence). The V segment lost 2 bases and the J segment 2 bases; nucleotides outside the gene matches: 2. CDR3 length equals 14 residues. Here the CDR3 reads CSARLAGATDTQYF. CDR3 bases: TGCAGTGCTAGATTAGCGGGAGCCACAGATACGCAGTATTTT.

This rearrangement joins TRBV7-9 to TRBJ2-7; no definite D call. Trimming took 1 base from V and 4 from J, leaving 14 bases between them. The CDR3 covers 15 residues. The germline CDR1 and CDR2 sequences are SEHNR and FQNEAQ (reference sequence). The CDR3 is CASSLEGIYGYEQYF. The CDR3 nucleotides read TGTGCCAGCAGCTTAGAGGGCATCTACGGGTACGAGCAGTACTTC.

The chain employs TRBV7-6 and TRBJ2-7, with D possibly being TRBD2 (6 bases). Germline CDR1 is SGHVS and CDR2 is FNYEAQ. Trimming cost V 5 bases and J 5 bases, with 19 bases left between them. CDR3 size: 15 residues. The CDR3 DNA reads TGTGCCAGCAGCCAACCCCCGGGAGTGTCCCACGAGCAGTACTTC. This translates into CASSQPPGVSHEQYF.

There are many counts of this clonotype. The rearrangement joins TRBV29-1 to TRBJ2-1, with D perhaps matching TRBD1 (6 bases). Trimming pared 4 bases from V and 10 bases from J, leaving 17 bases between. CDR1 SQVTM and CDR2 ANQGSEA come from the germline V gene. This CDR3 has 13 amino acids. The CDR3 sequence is CSVAAPLQGEQFF. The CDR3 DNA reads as TGCAGCGTTGCGGCCCCACTACAGGGAGAGCAGTTCTTC.

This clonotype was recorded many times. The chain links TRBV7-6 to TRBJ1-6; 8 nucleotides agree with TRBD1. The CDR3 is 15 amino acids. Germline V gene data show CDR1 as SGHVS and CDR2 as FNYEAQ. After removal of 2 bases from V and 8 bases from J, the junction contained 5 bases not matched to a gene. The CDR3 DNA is TGTGCCAGCAGCTTAAGGACAGGGTACGATTCACCCCTCCACTTT. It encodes CASSLRTGYDSPLHF.

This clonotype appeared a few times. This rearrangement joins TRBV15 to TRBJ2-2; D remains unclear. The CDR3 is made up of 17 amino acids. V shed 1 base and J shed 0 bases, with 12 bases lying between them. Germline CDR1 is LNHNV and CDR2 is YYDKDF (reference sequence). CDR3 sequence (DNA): TGTGCCACCAGCAGAGTTGTCGGAACAGCGAACACCGGGGAGCTGTTTTTT. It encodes CATSRVVGTANTGELFF.

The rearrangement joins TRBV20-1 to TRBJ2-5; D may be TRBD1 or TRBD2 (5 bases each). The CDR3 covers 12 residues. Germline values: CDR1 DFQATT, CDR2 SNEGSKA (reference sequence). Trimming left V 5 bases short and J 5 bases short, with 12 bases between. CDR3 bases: TGCAGTGCTCCGACGGGGCAGGAGACCCAGTACTTC. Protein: CSAPTGQETQYF.

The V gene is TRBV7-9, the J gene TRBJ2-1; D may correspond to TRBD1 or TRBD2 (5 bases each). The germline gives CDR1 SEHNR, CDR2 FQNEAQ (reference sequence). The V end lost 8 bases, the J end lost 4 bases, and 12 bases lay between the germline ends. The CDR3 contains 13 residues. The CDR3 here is CASWGGSYNEQFF. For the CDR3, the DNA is TGTGCCAGCTGGGGCGGGTCATACAATGAGCAGTTCTTC. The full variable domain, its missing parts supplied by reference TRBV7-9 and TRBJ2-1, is DTGVSQNPRHKITKRGQNVTFRCDPISEHNRLYWYRQTLGQGPEFLTYFQNEAQLEKSRLLSDRFSAERPKGSFSTLEIQRTEQGDSAMYLCASWGGSYNEQFFGPGTRLTVL.

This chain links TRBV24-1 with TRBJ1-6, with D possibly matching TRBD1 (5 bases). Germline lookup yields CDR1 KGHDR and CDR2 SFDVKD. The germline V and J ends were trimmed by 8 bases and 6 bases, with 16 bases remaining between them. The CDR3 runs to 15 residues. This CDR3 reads CATKDTKPFNSPLHF. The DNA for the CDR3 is TGTGCCACCAAGGACACCAAGCCTTTTAATTCACCCCTCCACTTT.

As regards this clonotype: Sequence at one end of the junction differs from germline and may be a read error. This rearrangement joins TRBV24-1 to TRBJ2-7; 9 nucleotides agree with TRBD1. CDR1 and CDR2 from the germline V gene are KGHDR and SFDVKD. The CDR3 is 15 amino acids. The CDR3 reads CATSEGQGTVYEQHF. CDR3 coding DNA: TGTGCCACCAGTGAGGGACAGGGAACTGTCTACGAGCAGCACTTC.

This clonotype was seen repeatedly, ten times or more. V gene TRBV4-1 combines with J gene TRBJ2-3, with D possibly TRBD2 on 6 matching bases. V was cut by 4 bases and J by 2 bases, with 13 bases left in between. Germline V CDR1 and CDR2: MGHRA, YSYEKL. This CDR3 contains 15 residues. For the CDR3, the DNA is TGCGCCAGCAGCCTCACCGGGACTGTCACAGATACGCAGTATTTT. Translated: CASSLTGTVTDTQYF.

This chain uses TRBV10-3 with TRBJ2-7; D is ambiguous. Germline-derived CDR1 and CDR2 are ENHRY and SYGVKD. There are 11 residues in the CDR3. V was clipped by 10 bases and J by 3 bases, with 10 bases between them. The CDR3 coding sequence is TGTGCCACAAATCAGGACTACGAGCAGTACTTC. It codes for CATNQDYEQYF.

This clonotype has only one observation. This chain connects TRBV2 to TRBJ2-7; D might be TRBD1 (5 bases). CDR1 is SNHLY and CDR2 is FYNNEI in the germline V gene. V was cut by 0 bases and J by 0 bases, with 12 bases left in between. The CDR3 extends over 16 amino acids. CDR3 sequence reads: CASSEAQVSLSYEQYF. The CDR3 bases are TGTGCCAGCAGTGAAGCACAGGTCAGCCTCTCCTACGAGCAGTACTTC.

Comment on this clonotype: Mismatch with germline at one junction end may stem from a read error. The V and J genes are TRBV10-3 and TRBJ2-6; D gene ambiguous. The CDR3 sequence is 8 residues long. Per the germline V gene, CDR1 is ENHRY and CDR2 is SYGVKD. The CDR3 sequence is CASSYSAF. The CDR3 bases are TGTGCCAGCAGTTACTCCGCTTTC.

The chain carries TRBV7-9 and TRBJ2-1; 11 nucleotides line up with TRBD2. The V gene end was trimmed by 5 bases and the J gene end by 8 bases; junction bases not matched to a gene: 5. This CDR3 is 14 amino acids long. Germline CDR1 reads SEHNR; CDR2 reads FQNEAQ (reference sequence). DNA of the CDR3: TGTGCCAGCAGCCTTAGCGGGGGGGGTGATGAGCAGTTCTTC. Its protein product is CASSLSGGGDEQFF.

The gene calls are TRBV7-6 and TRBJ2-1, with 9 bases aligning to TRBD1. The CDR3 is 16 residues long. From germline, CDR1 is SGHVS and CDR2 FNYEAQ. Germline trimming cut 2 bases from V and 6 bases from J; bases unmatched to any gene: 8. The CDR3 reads CASSLNGGTGPNEQFF. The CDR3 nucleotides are TGTGCCAGCAGCTTAAATGGCGGGACAGGGCCCAATGAGCAGTTCTTC.

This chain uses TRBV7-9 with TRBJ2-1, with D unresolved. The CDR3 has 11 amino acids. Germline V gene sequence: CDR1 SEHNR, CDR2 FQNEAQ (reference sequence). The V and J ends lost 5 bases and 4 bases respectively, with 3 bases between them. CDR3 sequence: CASSRYNEQFF. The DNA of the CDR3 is TGTGCCAGCAGCCGTTACAATGAGCAGTTCTTC.

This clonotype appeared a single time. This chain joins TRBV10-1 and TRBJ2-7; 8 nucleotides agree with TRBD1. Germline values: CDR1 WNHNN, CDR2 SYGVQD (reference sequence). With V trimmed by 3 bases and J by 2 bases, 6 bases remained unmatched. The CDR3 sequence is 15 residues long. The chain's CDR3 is CASSEDRGVPYEQYF. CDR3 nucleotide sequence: TGCGCCAGCAGTGAAGACAGGGGAGTTCCCTACGAGCAGTACTTC.

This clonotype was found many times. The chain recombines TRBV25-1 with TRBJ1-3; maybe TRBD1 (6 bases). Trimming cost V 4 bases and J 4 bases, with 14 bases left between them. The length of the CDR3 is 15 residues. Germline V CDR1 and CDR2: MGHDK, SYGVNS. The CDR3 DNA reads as TGTGCCAGCAGTGCAACTAGGGGGTCGGGAAACACCATATATTTT. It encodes CASSATRGSGNTIYF.

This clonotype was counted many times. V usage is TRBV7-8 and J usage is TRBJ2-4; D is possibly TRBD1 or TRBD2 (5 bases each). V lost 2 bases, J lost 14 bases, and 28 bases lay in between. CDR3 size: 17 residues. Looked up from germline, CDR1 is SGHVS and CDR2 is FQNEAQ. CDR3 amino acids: CASSLSPGSSGRGFKYF. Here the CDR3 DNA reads TGTGCCAGCAGCTTAAGCCCCGGTTCGTCAGGGAGAGGGTTTAAGTACTTC.